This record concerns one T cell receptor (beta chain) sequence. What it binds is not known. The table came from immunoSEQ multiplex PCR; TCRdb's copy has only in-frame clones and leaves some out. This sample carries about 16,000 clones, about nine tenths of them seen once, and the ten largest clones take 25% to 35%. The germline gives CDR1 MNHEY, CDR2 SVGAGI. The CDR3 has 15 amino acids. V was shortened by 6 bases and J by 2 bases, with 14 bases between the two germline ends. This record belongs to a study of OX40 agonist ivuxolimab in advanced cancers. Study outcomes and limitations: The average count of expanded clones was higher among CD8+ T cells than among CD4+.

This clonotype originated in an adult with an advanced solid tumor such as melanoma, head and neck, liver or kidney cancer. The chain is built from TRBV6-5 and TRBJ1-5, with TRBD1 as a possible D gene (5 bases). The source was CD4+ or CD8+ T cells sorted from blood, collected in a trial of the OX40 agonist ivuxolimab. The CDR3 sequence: CASSPGTVGNQPQHF. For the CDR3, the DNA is TGTGCCAGCAGCCCGGGGACTGTTGGCAATCAGCCCCAGCATTTT.